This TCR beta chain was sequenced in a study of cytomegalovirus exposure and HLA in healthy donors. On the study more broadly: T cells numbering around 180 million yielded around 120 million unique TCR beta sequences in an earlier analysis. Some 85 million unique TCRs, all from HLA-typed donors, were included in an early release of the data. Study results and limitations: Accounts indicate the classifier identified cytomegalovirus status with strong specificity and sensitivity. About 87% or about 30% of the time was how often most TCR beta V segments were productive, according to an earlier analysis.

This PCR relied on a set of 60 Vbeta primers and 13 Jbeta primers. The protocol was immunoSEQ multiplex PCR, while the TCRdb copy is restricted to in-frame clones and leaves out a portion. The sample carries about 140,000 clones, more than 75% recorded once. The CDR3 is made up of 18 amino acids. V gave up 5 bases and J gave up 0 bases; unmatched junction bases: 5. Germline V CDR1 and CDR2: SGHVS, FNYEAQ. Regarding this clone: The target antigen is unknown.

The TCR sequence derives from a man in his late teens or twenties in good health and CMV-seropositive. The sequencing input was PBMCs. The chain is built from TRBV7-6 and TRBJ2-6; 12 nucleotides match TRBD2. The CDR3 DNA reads TGTGCCAGCAGCCTGACTAGCGGGAGCCTCTCTGGGGCCAACGTCCTGACTTTC. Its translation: CASSLTSGSLSGANVLTF.